This TCR beta chain was identified during a study of blood T cell repertoires in COVID-19. Overall study: From the United States, Italy and Spain came samples of acute and convalescent COVID-19. Sources were T cells, B-cell-depleted T cells, or PBMCs; the material itself was cDNA or gDNA.

In the source study's methods: Reference gene primer amplification gave nucleated cell count estimates. The repertoire was sequenced with immunoSEQ multiplex PCR; TCRdb's copy has only in-frame clones and lacks some. V, J and clone size are taken as reported in that table, and D and trimming were inferred from the DNA itself. The repertoire holds under 250,000 clones, with under 90% as singletons. Germline lookup yields CDR1 KGHDR and CDR2 SFDVKD. This CDR3 has 15 amino acids. V lost 6 bases to trimming and J lost 5 bases; unmatched junction nucleotides: 8. The chain recombines TRBV24-1 with TRBJ1-2; 10 bases line up with TRBD1. This TCR was recovered from a woman between 55 and 75 years old who had recovered from COVID-19. The sequencing input was peripheral blood. The CDR3 protein is CATSRTRTGGYGYTF. The CDR3 nucleotides are TGTGCCACCAGTCGGACAAGGACAGGGGGTTATGGCTACACCTTC.